This T cell receptor (beta chain) was captured in a study of cytomegalovirus exposure and HLA in healthy donors. The PCR was carried out with 60 Vbeta primers and 13 Jbeta primers. Per the authors' pipeline: Approximately 11 million shared chains were among the about 80 million unique TCR beta chains that a later analysis counted. Produced via immunoSEQ multiplex PCR; TCRdb's table is partial and in-frame only. V, J and clone size derive from that table, while D and trimming were established from the DNA sequence. The sample contains over 140,000 clones, about 80% of which appear only once. Whereas donors were nominally healthy upon sampling, unrecorded immune exposures were probable. The receptor comes from a man aged 25 to 40 in good health and CMV-seropositive. The sample consisted of PBMCs.

This chain's CDR3 is CASSLGGGQASSPLHF. DNA for the CDR3: TGTGCCAGCAGCTTGGGAGGAGGACAGGCCTCATCACCCCTCCACTTT. The chain links TRBV5-6 to TRBJ1-6, with TRBD1 matching over 7 bases. The CDR3 extends over 16 amino acids. CDR1 is SGHDT, CDR2 YYEEEE, per germline. V was clipped by 0 bases and J by 10 bases; unmatched bases: 10.